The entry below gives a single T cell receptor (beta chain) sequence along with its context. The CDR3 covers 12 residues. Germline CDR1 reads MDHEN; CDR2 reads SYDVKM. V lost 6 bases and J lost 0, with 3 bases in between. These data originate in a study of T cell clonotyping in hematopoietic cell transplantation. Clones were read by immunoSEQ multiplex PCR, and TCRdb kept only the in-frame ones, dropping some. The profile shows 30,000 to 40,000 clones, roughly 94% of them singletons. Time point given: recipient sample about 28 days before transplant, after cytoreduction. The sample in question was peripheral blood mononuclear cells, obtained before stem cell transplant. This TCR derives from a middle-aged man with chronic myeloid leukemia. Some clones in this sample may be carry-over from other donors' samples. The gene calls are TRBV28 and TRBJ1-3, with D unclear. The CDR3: CASRVSGNTIYF. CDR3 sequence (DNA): TGTGCCAGCAGGGTCTCTGGAAACACCATATATTTT.